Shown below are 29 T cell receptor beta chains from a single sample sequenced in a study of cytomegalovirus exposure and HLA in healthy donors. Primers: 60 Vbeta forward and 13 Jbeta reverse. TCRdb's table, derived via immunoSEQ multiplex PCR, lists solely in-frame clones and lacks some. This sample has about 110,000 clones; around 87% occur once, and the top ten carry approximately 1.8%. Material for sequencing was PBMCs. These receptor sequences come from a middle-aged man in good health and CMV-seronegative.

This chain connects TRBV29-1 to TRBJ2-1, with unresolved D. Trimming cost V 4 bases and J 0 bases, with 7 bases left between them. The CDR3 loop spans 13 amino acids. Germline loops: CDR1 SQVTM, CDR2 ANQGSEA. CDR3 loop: CSVGAGSYNEQFF. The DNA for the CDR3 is TGCAGCGTTGGGGCTGGCTCCTACAATGAGCAGTTCTTC.

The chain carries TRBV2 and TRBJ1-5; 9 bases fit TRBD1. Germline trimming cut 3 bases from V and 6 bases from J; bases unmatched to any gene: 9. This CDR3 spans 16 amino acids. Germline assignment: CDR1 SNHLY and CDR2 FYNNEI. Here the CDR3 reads CASSDEGTGGSQPQHF. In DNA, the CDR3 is TGTGCCAGCAGTGATGAAGGTACAGGGGGCAGTCAGCCCCAGCATTTT.

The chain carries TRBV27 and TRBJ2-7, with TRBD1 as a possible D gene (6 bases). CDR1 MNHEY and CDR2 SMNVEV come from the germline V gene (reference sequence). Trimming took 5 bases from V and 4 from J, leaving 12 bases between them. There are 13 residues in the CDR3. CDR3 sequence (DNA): TGTGCCAGCAGTCGTGGACAGCCTTACGAGCAGTACTTC. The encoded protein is CASSRGQPYEQYF.

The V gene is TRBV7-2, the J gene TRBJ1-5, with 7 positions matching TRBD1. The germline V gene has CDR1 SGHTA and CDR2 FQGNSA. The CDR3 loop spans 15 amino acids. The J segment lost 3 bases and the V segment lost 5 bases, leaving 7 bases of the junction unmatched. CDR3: CASSPRTGSNQPQHF. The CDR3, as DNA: TGTGCCAGCAGCCCTCGGACAGGTTCCAATCAGCCCCAGCATTTT. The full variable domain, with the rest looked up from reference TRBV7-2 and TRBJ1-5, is GAGVSQSPSNKVTEKGKDVELRCDPISGHTALYWYRQSLGQGLEFLIYFQGNSAPDKSGLPSDRFSAERTGGSVSTLTIQRTQQEDSAVYLCASSPRTGSNQPQHFGDGTRLSIL.

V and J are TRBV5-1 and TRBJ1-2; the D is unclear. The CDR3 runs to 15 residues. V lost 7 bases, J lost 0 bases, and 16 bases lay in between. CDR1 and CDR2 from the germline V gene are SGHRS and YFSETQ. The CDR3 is CASGIGGSANYGYTF. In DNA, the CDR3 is TGCGCCAGCGGCATTGGAGGCTCAGCTAACTATGGCTACACCTTC.

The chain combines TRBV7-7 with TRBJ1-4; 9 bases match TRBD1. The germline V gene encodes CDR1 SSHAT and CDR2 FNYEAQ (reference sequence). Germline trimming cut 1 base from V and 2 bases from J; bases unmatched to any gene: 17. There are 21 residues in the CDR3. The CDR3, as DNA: TGTGCCAGCAGCTTAGTCCCCGGGACAGGGCTACTTAGGTATACTAATGAAAAACTGTTTTTT. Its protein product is CASSLVPGTGLLRYTNEKLFF.

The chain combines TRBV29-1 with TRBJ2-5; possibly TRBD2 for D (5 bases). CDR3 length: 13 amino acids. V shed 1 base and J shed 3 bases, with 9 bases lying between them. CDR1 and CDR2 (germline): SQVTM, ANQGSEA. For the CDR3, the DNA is TGCAGCGTTGAAGGAAGCGGAGAAGAGACCCAGTACTTC. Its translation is CSVEGSGEETQYF. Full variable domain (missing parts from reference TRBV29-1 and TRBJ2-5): SAVISQKPSRDICQRGTSLTIQCQVDSQVTMMFWYRQQPGQSLTLIATANQGSEATYESGFVIDKFPISRPNLTFSTLTVSNMSPEDSSIYLCSVEGSGEETQYFGPGTRLLVL.

CDR3 sequence reads: CASSPRAIGADTQYF. The CDR3, as DNA: TGTGCCAGCAGCCCAAGGGCTATTGGGGCGGATACGCAGTATTTT. The chain combines TRBV7-6 with TRBJ2-3; a possible D gene is TRBD1 (5 bases). The CDR3 sequence is 15 residues long. Between the trimmed V and J ends, which lost 5 bases and 6 bases, there was a span of 18 bases. CDR1 and CDR2 from the germline V gene are SGHVS and FNYEAQ.

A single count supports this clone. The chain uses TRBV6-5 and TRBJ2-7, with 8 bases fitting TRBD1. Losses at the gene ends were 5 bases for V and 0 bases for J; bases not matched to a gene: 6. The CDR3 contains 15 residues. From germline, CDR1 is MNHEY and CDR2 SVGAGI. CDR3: CASSARQGRSYEQYF. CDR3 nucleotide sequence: TGTGCCAGCAGTGCCCGACAGGGGCGCTCCTACGAGCAGTACTTC.

The CDR3 DNA sequence: TGTGCCAGCTCACCATGGTCCCAAGGGGTTGGCACTGAAGCTTTCTTT. Its translation is CASSPWSQGVGTEAFF. The chain employs TRBV18 and TRBJ1-1; the D gene is possibly TRBD1 (5 bases). The CDR3 contains 16 residues. V was clipped by 2 bases and J by 4 bases, with 17 bases between them. Germline lookup yields CDR1 KGHSH and CDR2 LQKENI.

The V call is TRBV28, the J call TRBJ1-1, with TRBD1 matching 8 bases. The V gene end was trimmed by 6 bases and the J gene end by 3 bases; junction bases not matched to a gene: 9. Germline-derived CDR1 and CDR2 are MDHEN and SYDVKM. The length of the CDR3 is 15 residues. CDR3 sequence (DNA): TGTGCCAGCAGGACCCAGGGGGCGGGGGACACTGAAGCTTTCTTT. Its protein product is CASRTQGAGDTEAFF.

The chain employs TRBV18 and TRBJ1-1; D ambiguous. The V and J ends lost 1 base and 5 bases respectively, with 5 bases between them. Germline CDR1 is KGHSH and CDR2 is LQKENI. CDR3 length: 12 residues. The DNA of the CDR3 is TGTGCCAGCTCACCACTGACAACTGAAGCTTTCTTT. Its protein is CASSPLTTEAFF.

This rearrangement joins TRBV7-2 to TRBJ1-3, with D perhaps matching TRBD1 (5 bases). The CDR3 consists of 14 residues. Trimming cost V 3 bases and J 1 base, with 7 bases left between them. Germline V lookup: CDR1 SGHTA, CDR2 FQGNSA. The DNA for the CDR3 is TGTGCCAGCAGCTTCGGGGGGTCTGGAAACACCATATATTTT. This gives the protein CASSFGGSGNTIYF.

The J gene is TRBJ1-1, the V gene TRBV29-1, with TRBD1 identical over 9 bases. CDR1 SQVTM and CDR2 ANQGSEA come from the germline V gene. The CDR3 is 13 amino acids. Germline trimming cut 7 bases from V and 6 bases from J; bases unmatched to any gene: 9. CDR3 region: CSAPGQGSSEAFF. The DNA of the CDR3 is TGCAGCGCGCCGGGACAGGGCAGCTCTGAAGCTTTCTTT.

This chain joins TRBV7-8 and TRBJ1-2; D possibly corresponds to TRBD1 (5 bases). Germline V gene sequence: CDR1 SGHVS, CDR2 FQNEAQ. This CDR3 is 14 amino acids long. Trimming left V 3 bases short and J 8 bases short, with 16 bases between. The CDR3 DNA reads TGTGCCAGCAGCTTTCCCGGGACTGGGAAAGGCTACACCTTC. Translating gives CASSFPGTGKGYTF.

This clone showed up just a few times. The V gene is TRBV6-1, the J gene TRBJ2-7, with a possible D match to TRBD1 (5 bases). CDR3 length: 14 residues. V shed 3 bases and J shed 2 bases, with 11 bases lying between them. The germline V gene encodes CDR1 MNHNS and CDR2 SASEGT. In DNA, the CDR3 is TGTGCCAGCAGTGAGGCCGACAGCACCTACGAGCAGTACTTC. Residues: CASSEADSTYEQYF.

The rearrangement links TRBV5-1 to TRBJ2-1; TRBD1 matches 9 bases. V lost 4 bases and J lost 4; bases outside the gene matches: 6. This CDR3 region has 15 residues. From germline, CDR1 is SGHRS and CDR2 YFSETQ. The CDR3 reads CASSRDRGGYNEQFF. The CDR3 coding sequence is TGCGCCAGCAGCAGAGACAGGGGGGGTTACAATGAGCAGTTCTTC. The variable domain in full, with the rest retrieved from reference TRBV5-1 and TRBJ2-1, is KAGVTQTPRYLIKTRGQQVTLSCSPISGHRSVSWYQQTPGQGLQFLFEYFSETQRNKGNFPGRFSGRQFSNSRSEMNVSTLELGDSALYLCASSRDRGGYNEQFFGPGTRLTVL.

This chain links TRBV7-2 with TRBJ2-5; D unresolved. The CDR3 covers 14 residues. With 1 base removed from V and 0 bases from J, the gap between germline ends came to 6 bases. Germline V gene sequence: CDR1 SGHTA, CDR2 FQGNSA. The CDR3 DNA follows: TGTGCCAGCAGCTTAGGCGTGTACCAAGAGACCCAGTACTTC. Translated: CASSLGVYQETQYF.

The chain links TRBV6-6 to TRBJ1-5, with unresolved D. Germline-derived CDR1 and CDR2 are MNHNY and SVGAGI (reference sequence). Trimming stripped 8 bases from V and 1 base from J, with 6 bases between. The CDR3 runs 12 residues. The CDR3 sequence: CASAESNQPQHF. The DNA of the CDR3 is TGTGCCAGCGCGGAGAGCAATCAGCCCCAGCATTTT.

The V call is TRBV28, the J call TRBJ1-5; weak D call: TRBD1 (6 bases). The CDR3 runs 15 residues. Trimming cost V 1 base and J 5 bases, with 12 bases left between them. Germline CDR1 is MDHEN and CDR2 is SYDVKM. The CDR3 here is CASSLFDRQYQPQHF. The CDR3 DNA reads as TGTGCCAGCAGTTTATTCGACAGGCAATATCAGCCCCAGCATTTT. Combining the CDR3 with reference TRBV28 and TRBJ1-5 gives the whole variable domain DVKVTQSSRYLVKRTGEKVFLECVQDMDHENMFWYRQDPGLGLRLIYFSYDVKMKEKGDIPEGYSVSREKKERFSLILESASTNQTSMYLCASSLFDRQYQPQHFGDGTRLSIL.

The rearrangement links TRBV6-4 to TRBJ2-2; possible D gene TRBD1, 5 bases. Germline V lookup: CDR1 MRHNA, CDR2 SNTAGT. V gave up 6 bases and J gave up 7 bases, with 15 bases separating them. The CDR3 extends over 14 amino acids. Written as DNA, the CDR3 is TGTGCCAGCAGGATCGGCAGGGATATCGGGGAGCTGTTTTTT. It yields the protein CASRIGRDIGELFF.

CDR3 loop: CASSYSQANEQYF. The DNA of the CDR3 is TGTGCCAGCAGTTACAGCCAGGCCAACGAGCAGTACTTC. The V gene is TRBV6-6, the J gene TRBJ2-7; D unresolved. From germline, CDR1 is MNHNY and CDR2 SVGAGI (reference sequence). The CDR3 consists of 13 residues. The V end lost 2 bases, the J end lost 5 bases, and 10 bases lay between the germline ends.

CDR3: CASSRRTGELFF. CDR3 in DNA: TGCGCCAGCAGCCGGAGGACAGGAGAACTGTTTTTT. The rearrangement uses TRBV5-1 and TRBJ1-4, with 7 bases fitting TRBD1. This CDR3 has 12 residues. Germline assignment: CDR1 SGHRS and CDR2 YFSETQ. V was clipped by 4 bases and J by 12 bases; unmatched bases: 6.

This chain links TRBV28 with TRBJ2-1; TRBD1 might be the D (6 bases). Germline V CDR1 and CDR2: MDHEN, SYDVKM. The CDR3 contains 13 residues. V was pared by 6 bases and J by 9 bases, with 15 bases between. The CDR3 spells CASSQAQGSEQFF. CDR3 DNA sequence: TGTGCCAGCAGCCAAGCCCAGGGGAGTGAGCAGTTCTTC.

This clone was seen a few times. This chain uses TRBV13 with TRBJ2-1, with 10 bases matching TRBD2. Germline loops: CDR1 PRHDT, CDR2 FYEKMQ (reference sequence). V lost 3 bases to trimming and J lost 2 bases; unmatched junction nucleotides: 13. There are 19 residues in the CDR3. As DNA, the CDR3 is TGTGCCAGCAGCTTGCGGGCGAGGGCTAGCGGGGGAGCCTACAATGAGCAGTTCTTC. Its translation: CASSLRARASGGAYNEQFF.

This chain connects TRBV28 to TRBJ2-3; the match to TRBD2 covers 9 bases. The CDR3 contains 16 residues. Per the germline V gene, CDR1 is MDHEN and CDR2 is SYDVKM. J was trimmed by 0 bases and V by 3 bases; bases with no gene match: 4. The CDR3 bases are TGTGCCAGCAGTTTGGGACTAGCAGCTAGCACAGATACGCAGTATTTT. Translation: CASSLGLAASTDTQYF.

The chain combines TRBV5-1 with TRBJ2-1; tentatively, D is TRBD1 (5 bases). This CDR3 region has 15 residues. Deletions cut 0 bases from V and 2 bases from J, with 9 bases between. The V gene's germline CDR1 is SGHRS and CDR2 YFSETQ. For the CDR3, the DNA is TGCGCCAGCAGCTTGGCCAGGGTACCCTACAATGAGCAGTTCTTC. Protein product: CASSLARVPYNEQFF. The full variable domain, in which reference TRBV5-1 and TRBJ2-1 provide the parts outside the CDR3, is KAGVTQTPRYLIKTRGQQVTLSCSPISGHRSVSWYQQTPGQGLQFLFEYFSETQRNKGNFPGRFSGRQFSNSRSEMNVSTLELGDSALYLCASSLARVPYNEQFFGPGTRLTVL.

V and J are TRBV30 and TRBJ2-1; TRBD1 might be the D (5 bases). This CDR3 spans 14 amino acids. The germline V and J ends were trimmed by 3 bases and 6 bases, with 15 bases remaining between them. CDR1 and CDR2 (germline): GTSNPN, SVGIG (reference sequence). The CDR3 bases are TGTGCCTGGAGCGAAGGGGTAGTAGGCAATGAGCAGTTCTTC. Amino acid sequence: CAWSEGVVGNEQFF.

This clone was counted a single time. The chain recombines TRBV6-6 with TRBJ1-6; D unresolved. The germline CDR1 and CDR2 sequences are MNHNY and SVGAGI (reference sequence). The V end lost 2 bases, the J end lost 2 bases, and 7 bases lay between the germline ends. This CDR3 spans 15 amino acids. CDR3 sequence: CASSYEAAYNSPLHF. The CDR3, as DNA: TGTGCCAGCAGTTACGAGGCGGCCTATAATTCACCCCTCCACTTT.